The 5 T cell receptor beta chains given below trace back to one sample, sequenced in a study of quantifying T cell responses using KT2 cells. Across the study: Reverse transcription used primers in the TCR alpha and beta constant regions.

A single-stranded UMI oligo with SP2 sequence was ligated to cDNA 3' ends. First-round PCR used roughly 4 cycles and beta primers RC1.1 and RC1.2 covering TRBC1 and TRBC2. TCRdb re-called the UMI-ligation and nested PCR reads with MiXCR, one entry per CDR3 protein. The table lists tens of thousands of distinct CDR3 sequences, 7.3% of them singletons, with approximately 14% in the top ten. Sequencing used PBMCs spiked with cells of the T cell clone KT2. The receptors shown here come from a human donor.

CDR3 loop: CASSLGQTHNEQFF. In DNA, the CDR3 is TGTGCCAGCAGTTTGGGACAGACCCACAATGAGCAGTTCTTC. V gene TRBV12-3 or TRBV12-4 combines with J gene TRBJ2-1; 7 bases agree with TRBD1. The length of the CDR3 is 14 residues. V lost 3 bases, J lost 5 bases, and 4 bases stayed unmatched.

The genes are TRBV7-8 and TRBJ2-7; D call uncertain. CDR3 length: 13 residues. V was trimmed by 5 bases and J by 0 bases, leaving 8 bases between them. Germline lookup yields CDR1 SGHVS and CDR2 FQNEAQ. CDR3 sequence: CASSRWTSYEQYF. CDR3 in DNA: TGTGCCAGCAGCCGCTGGACCTCCTACGAGCAGTACTTC.

This chain connects TRBV4-2 to TRBJ2-7, with a weak D call TRBD1 (5 bases). Germline V gives CDR1 LGHNA, CDR2 YNFKEQ. The ends were cut back, 0 bases at V and 3 bases at J, with 6 bases in the middle. This CDR3 contains 13 residues. The CDR3, as DNA: TGTGCCAGCAGCCAAGACCAGGGCTACGAGCAGTACTTC. Amino acids: CASSQDQGYEQYF.

This clonotype has only a few counts. The chain links TRBV6-1 to TRBJ2-3; possibly TRBD1 for D (6 bases). CDR1 MNHNS and CDR2 SASEGT come from the germline V gene. Trimming left V 8 bases short and J 0 bases short, with 15 bases between. The CDR3 extends over 15 amino acids. The CDR3 reads CASGRQEISTDTQYF. Here the CDR3 DNA reads TGTGCCAGCGGTAGACAGGAGATTAGCACAGATACGCAGTATTTT.

This clonotype occurred a few times. The rearrangement uses TRBV10-3 and TRBJ1-2; the D is unclear. The V end lost 2 bases, the J end lost 5 bases, and 9 bases lay between the germline ends. Looked up from germline, CDR1 is ENHRY and CDR2 is SYGVKD. The CDR3 loop spans 13 amino acids. Written as DNA, the CDR3 is TGTGCCATCAGTGAGGAGACCAATTATGGCTACACCTTC. This translates into CAISEETNYGYTF.